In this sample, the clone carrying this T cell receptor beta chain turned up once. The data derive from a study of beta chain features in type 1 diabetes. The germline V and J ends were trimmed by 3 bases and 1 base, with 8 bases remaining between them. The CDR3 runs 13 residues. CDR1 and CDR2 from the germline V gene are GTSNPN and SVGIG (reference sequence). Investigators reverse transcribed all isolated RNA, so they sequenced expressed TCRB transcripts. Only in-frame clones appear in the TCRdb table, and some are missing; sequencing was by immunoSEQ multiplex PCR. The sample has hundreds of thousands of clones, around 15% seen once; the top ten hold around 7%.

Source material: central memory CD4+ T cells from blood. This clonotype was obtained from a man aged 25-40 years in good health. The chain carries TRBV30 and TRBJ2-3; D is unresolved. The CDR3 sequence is CAWSQPGTDTQYF. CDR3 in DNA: TGTGCCTGGAGCCAGCCGGGCACAGATACGCAGTATTTT. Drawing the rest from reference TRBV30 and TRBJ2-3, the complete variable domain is SQTIHQWPATLVQPVGSPLSLECTVEGTSNPNLYWYRQAAGRGLQLLFYSVGIGQISSEVPQNLSASRPQDRQFILSSKKLLLSDSGFYLCAWSQPGTDTQYFGPGTRLTVL.